A selection of T cell receptor beta chains follows, all from one sample in a study of regulatory T cells in long-lasting Graves disease. Using its own MiXCR run on the multiplex PCR reads, TCRdb lists one record per CDR3 protein. The sample carries hundreds of thousands of distinct CDR3 sequences, approximately 20% recorded once. The source material was peripheral blood mononuclear cells (PBMCs), sampled at new diagnosis, from a patient treated with antithyroid drugs. The receptors derive from a female donor with Graves disease. Each CDR3 is given with its conserved first and last residue. Each record gives: D gene, J gene, V gene, clone size, CDR3 DNA, CDR3 protein. D genes are given only for firm matches. The size entry is marked missing in some rows and otherwise reads once, few, many or a size class.

-,TRBJ1-2,TRBV12-3/TRBV12-4,-,TGTGCCAGCAGTGCCCCCAAGCGAGGGCGGTCTGGCTACACCTTC,CASSAPKRGRSGYTF
-,TRBJ1-4,TRBV24-1,few,TGTGCCACCAGTGACAGCTGGAATGAAAAACTGTTTTTT,CATSDSWNEKLFF
TRBD2,TRBJ2-2,TRBV7-9,-,TGTGCCGGCTTAGCGGGACGCACGAACACCGGGGAGCTGTTTTTT,CAGLAGRTNTGELFF
-,TRBJ2-4,TRBV28,many,TGTGCCAGCAGTTTAGGGGGTCCAAAAGGACAGCTGATAGCCAAAAACATTCAGTACTTC,CASSLGGPKGQLIAKNIQYF
-,TRBJ2-5,TRBV7-9,many,TGTGCCAGCCTAAAGACCCAGTACTTC,CASLKTQYF
-,TRBJ2-5,TRBV11-2,-,TGTGCCAGCAGCTTAAACGGCGGTAGTGTCCAAGAGACCCAGTACTTC,CASSLNGGSVQETQYF
-,TRBJ1-3,TRBV6-5,many,TGTGCCAGCAGTTTCTTCTCAGTTGGGCCGTCCTCTGGAAACACCATATATTTT,CASSFFSVGPSSGNTIYF
-,TRBJ2-7,TRBV12-3/TRBV12-4,many,TGTGCCAGCAGGCTTACCAGTGGAGGGGAGAGCGAGCAGTACTTC,CASRLTSGGESEQYF
-,TRBJ1-1,TRBV3-1,many,TGTGCCAGCAGCCCCCGCCGGGGCACTGAAGCTTTCTTT,CASSPRRGTEAFF
-,TRBJ2-1,TRBV24-1,few,TGTGCCACCAGTGATGCCCGGGACTCCGAATTGGATGAGCAGTTCTTC,CATSDARDSELDEQFF
TRBD2,TRBJ2-1,TRBV7-6,many,TGTGCCAGCAGCTACGGGAGTACTAGCGAGAGGTACAATGAGCAGTTCTTC,CASSYGSTSERYNEQFF
-,TRBJ1-1,TRBV6-1,many,TGTGCCAGCAGTCAACCCTGGGTTAGCACTGAAGCTTTCTTT,CASSQPWVSTEAFF
TRBD1,TRBJ1-1,TRBV28,many,TGTGCCAGCAGCCGCCGGGGACAGGTCCTCCGTGAAGCTTTCTTT,CASSRRGQVLREAFF
-,TRBJ1-2,TRBV20-1,many,TGCAGTGCCTCACCAGGGGTTTGGGATGGCTACACCTTC,CSASPGVWDGYTF
-,TRBJ1-1,TRBV3-1,many,TGTGCCAGCAGCCCCGCCCAAGGAAGGAACACTGAAGCTTTCTTT,CASSPAQGRNTEAFF
-,TRBJ2-3,TRBV24-1,-,TGTGCCACCAGTGATGCCCTTACAGATACGCAGTATTTT,CATSDALTDTQYF
-,TRBJ2-1,TRBV6-2/TRBV6-3,many,TGTGCCAGCAGTACCCGCGGGCGTAATTACAATGAGCAGTTCTTC,CASSTRGRNYNEQFF
TRBD1,TRBJ2-7,TRBV12-3/TRBV12-4,many,TGTGCCAGCAGAGGGGGCTCCCACGAGCAGTACTTC,CASRGGSHEQYF
-,TRBJ2-5,TRBV7-9,-,TGTGCCAGCAGCCCGTGGGGAGGGGGCGGAGAGACCCAGTACTTC,CASSPWGGGGETQYF
-,TRBJ2-1,TRBV27,many,TGTGCCAGCAGTTTTTCTCCCTACAATGAGCAGTTCTTC,CASSFSPYNEQFF
TRBD1,TRBJ1-1,TRBV9,-,TGTCCACATAGTTCGGGGACAGAGAGTAGCGGCACTGAAGCTTTCTTT,CPHSSGTESSGTEAFF
TRBD2,TRBJ2-7,TRBV20-1,many,TGCAGTGCTAGAGACGAGGGAGGGCCTTCCTACGAGCAGTACTTC,CSARDEGGPSYEQYF
TRBD2,TRBJ2-1,TRBV7-8,few,TGTGCCAGCAGCTTCGAACTAGCGGGGATCAATGAGCAGTTCTTC,CASSFELAGINEQFF
-,TRBJ1-4,TRBV4-2,-,TGTGCCAGCAGCTCGGCGGATTCTTATTTTGAAAAACTGTTTTTT,CASSSADSYFEKLFF
-,TRBJ1-2,TRBV2,few,TGTGCCAGCAGTGAGTCCGACAGACTTAACTATGGCTACACCTTC,CASSESDRLNYGYTF
-,TRBJ2-2,TRBV6-2/TRBV6-3,-,TGTGCCAGCAGGACTCCGGGTTCCAACACCGGGGAGCTGTTTTTT,CASRTPGSNTGELFF
TRBD2,TRBJ2-1,TRBV3-1,few,TGTGCCAGCAGCCAAGGTAGCGGGAGGGCCTACAATGAGCAGTTCTTC,CASSQGSGRAYNEQFF
TRBD1,TRBJ1-4,TRBV27,many,TGTGCCAGCAGTCTGACAGGGGTGGGACACGAAAAACTGTTTTTT,CASSLTGVGHEKLFF
-,TRBJ2-5,TRBV6-5,many,-,CASSSSTGAQETQYF
-,TRBJ2-1,TRBV10-3,many,TGTGCCATCAGTGAGTTCTATGAGCAGTTCTTC,CAISEFYEQFF
-,TRBJ2-5,TRBV27,many,TGTGCCAGCAGTTTATCCAGGCAAGCTGGGGAGACCCAGTACTTC,CASSLSRQAGETQYF
TRBD2,TRBJ2-1,TRBV6-2/TRBV6-3,few,TGTGCCAGCAGTTTATCCGGGACTAGCCCGTTCTTC,CASSLSGTSPFF
TRBD2,TRBJ2-7,TRBV27,many,TGTGCCAGCCGACTAGCGGGAGTCGACGAGCAGTACTTC,CASRLAGVDEQYF
TRBD2,TRBJ2-7,TRBV7-9,many,TGTGCCAGCAGCTTTGGGACTAGCGTGAAGAGGGACGACGAGCAGTACTTC,CASSFGTSVKRDDEQYF
-,TRBJ1-1,TRBV19,many,TGTGCCAGTAGTACCACTCGGCAGGGCACTGAAGCTTTCTTT,CASSTTRQGTEAFF
-,TRBJ1-6,TRBV12-3/TRBV12-4,many,TGTGCCAGCACGGCGGAGGGGGATAATTCACCCCTCCACTTT,CASTAEGDNSPLHF
TRBD1,TRBJ2-5,TRBV28,many,TGTGCCAGCTGGCAGGACAGGGGCCGAGAGACCCAGTACTTC,CASWQDRGRETQYF